These 25 T cell receptor beta chains originate from one sample sequenced in a study of blood T cell repertoires in COVID-19. The assay was immunoSEQ multiplex PCR, and TCRdb's table has in-frame clones only and misses some. The sample includes around 300,000 clones, around 85% seen only once; the top ten take 6% to 6.5%. Sample: PBMCs or T cells enriched from blood (not recorded which). These receptors all come from a middle-aged woman who had recovered from COVID-19.

This clone showed up just a few times. The genes are TRBV30 and TRBJ1-2; the D is unclear. The germline CDR1 and CDR2 sequences are GTSNPN and SVGIG (reference sequence). The CDR3 has 12 amino acids. V was clipped by 0 bases and J by 3 bases, with 5 bases between them. The CDR3 region is CAWSVAYYGYTF. The CDR3 nucleotides are TGTGCCTGGAGTGTAGCCTACTATGGCTACACCTTC. Variable domain in full (rest from reference TRBV30 and TRBJ1-2): SQTIHQWPATLVQPVGSPLSLECTVEGTSNPNLYWYRQAAGRGLQLLFYSVGIGQISSEVPQNLSASRPQDRQFILSSKKLLLSDSGFYLCAWSVAYYGYTFGSGTRLTVV.

V is TRBV11-3 and J is TRBJ2-1, with D tentatively TRBD1 (5 bases). V was cut by 4 bases and J by 0 bases, with 10 bases left in between. Per the germline V gene, CDR1 is SGHNT and CDR2 is YENEEA. This CDR3 has 15 amino acids. DNA of the CDR3: TGTGCCAGCAGCTCCCGACAGAGCTCCTACAATGAGCAGTTCTTC. Amino acid sequence: CASSSRQSSYNEQFF.

The chain uses TRBV5-1 and TRBJ2-7; 7 bases are shared with TRBD1. Germline V gene lookup returns CDR1 SGHRS and CDR2 YFSETQ. The CDR3 runs 15 residues. Trimming cost V 4 bases and J 1 base; bases outside gene matches: 8. The CDR3 coding sequence is TGCGCCAGCAGCCCGCTGGAGACAGGGTCCTACGAGCAGTACTTC. It yields the protein CASSPLETGSYEQYF.

This chain uses TRBV3-1 (or the pseudogene TRBV3-2) with TRBJ2-5; the match to TRBD2 covers 14 bases. The CDR3 totals 14 residues. The germline CDR1 and CDR2 sequences are LGHDT and YNNKEL (reference sequence). V shed 5 bases, J shed 13 bases, and the junction held 9 bases outside the gene matches. The CDR3 loop is CASSAGTSGSRRYF. DNA of the CDR3: TGTGCCAGCAGCGCCGGGACTAGCGGGAGCAGGAGGTACTTC.

The J gene is TRBJ2-6, the V gene TRBV6-2 or TRBV6-3; perhaps TRBD1 as D (5 bases). The germline V and J ends were trimmed by 2 bases and 2 bases, with 7 bases remaining between them. CDR1 and CDR2 from the germline V gene are MNHEY and SVGEGT. This CDR3 comprises 15 residues. The CDR3 nucleotides are TGTGCCAGCAGTTACCCAGGGCCTGGGGCCAACGTCCTGACTTTC. Its protein is CASSYPGPGANVLTF.

This rearrangement joins TRBV5-4 to TRBJ2-3, with 13 bases aligning to TRBD2. CDR1 SGHNT and CDR2 YYREEE come from the germline V gene (reference sequence). The CDR3 length is 16 residues. V shed 3 bases, J shed 7 bases, and the junction held 8 bases outside the gene matches. DNA of the CDR3: TGTGCCAGCAGCTCGGGGACTAGCGGGAATAGAAATACGCAGTATTTT. Protein sequence: CASSSGTSGNRNTQYF.

The V gene is TRBV2, the J gene TRBJ1-2; the D is unclear. The germline V gene encodes CDR1 SNHLY and CDR2 FYNNEI. The CDR3 has 14 amino acids. Trimming cost V 5 bases and J 1 base, with 11 bases left between them. The CDR3, as DNA: TGTGCCAGCAGTTACAGAACCGTTAACTATGGCTACACCTTC. Residues: CASSYRTVNYGYTF.

This rearrangement joins TRBV6-6 to TRBJ2-1; weak D call: TRBD1 (5 bases). The length of the CDR3 is 12 residues. Germline assignment: CDR1 MNHNY and CDR2 SVGAGI (reference sequence). Trimming cost V 6 bases and J 5 bases, with 8 bases left between them. CDR3 sequence: CASRSGHNEQFF. For the CDR3, the DNA is TGTGCCAGCAGGTCAGGGCACAATGAGCAGTTCTTC.

This clone was seen just once. CDR3 protein: CASSLEAGAYEQYF. For the CDR3, the DNA is TGTGCCAGCAGCTTGGAGGCAGGGGCATACGAGCAGTACTTC. V is TRBV11-3 and J is TRBJ2-7, with a weak D call TRBD1 (6 bases). Germline CDR1 reads SGHNT; CDR2 reads YENEEA. The V gene lost 3 bases and the J gene lost 4 bases, with 13 bases spanning the gap. This CDR3 region has 14 residues.

The chain carries TRBV18 and TRBJ1-1; perhaps TRBD1 as D (6 bases). V was pared by 2 bases and J by 4 bases, with 11 bases between. Germline CDR1 is KGHSH and CDR2 is LQKENI. The CDR3 loop spans 14 amino acids. CDR3: CASSPGGRLTEAFF. The DNA for the CDR3 is TGTGCCAGCTCACCAGGGGGCAGGCTCACTGAAGCTTTCTTT.

On this clone itself: Germline is not matched at one junction end, which may reflect a read error. V is TRBV28 and J is TRBJ1-5; 9 positions agree with TRBD1. The CDR3 runs to 15 residues. CDR1 and CDR2 from the germline V gene are MDHEN and SYDVKM. CDR3 nucleotides: TGTGCCAGCAGGAAACCGGGACAGGGCAATCCGCCCCAGCATTTT. Its protein product is CASRKPGQGNPPQHF.

The chain has TRBV10-3 and TRBJ1-1; D is unresolved. The CDR3 runs 13 residues. CDR1 and CDR2 (germline): ENHRY, SYGVKD. V was trimmed by 8 bases and J by 0 bases, leaving 10 bases between them. The CDR3 spells CAICGEMNTEAFF. As DNA, the CDR3 is TGTGCCATCTGTGGGGAGATGAACACTGAAGCTTTCTTT.

This rearrangement joins TRBV2 to TRBJ2-1; D perhaps matches TRBD2 (6 bases). Germline V gene sequence: CDR1 SNHLY, CDR2 FYNNEI. The CDR3 has 14 residues. V was trimmed by 6 bases and J by 4 bases, leaving 13 bases between them. CDR3 bases: TGTGCCAGCAGCCAGACTAGGGGATACAATGAGCAGTTCTTC. Protein: CASSQTRGYNEQFF.

As to this clone: Other nucleotide sequences in the sample specify the same CDR3. The gene calls are TRBV3-1 (or the pseudogene TRBV3-2) and TRBJ1-2; tentatively, D is TRBD1 (5 bases). Deletions cut 4 bases from V and 5 bases from J, with 14 bases between. The CDR3 is 14 amino acids. The germline V gene encodes CDR1 LGHDT and CDR2 YNNKEL (reference sequence). The CDR3 here is CASSPTGGGYGYTF. The CDR3 nucleotides read TGTGCCAGCAGCCCAACTGGGGGGGGGTATGGCTACACCTTC.

The chain joins TRBV5-1 to TRBJ1-4; 9 nucleotides agree with TRBD1. Per the germline V gene, CDR1 is SGHRS and CDR2 is YFSETQ. Germline trimming cut 3 bases from V and 7 bases from J; bases unmatched to any gene: 7. This CDR3 region has 15 residues. CDR3 region: CASSWLGQGGEKLFF. CDR3 coding DNA: TGCGCCAGCAGCTGGTTGGGACAGGGTGGTGAAAAACTGTTTTTT.

This clone was detected only once. The chain is built from TRBV12-3 or TRBV12-4 and TRBJ2-3; D is undetermined. CDR3 length: 11 residues. With 7 bases removed from V and 2 bases from J, the gap between germline ends came to 4 bases. In nucleotides, the CDR3 is TGTGCCAGCACTTACACAGATACGCAGTATTTT. Translation: CASTYTDTQYF.

The chain joins TRBV5-1 to TRBJ1-4, with D maybe TRBD1 (5 bases). The CDR3 contains 14 residues. Trimming stripped 4 bases from V and 8 bases from J, with 15 bases between. Germline V gene lookup returns CDR1 SGHRS and CDR2 YFSETQ. DNA for the CDR3: TGCGCCAGCAGCCCGGGAGACAGAGGGGAAAAACTGTTTTTT. It encodes CASSPGDRGEKLFF.

The chain has TRBV11-2 and TRBJ2-5; 12 bases line up with TRBD2. J lost 5 bases, V lost 2 bases, and 6 bases had no gene match. The germline V gene encodes CDR1 SGHAT and CDR2 FQNNGV. The CDR3 extends over 16 amino acids. Written as DNA, the CDR3 is TGTGCCAGCAGCTTAAGACTAGCGGGAGAGGGGGAGACCCAGTACTTC. It encodes CASSLRLAGEGETQYF.

The chain has TRBV30 and TRBJ1-1; D is uncertain. CDR1 is GTSNPN, CDR2 SVGIG, per germline (reference sequence). Trimming stripped 1 base from V and 3 bases from J, with 27 bases between. The CDR3 is 19 amino acids. DNA of the CDR3: TGTGCCTGGAGTGATCCCTTTAATCGGTGGCGAGGAGGGTACACTGAAGCTTTCTTT. This encodes CAWSDPFNRWRGGYTEAFF.

This clone was observed a few times. The rearrangement joins TRBV2 to TRBJ1-6, with D possibly matching TRBD1 (6 bases). V was trimmed by 5 bases and J by 8 bases, leaving 7 bases between them. Germline CDR1 and CDR2: SNHLY and FYNNEI. The CDR3 is 12 amino acids. The DNA of the CDR3 is TGTGCCAGCAGTAGGACAGATTCACCCCTCCACTTT. Protein: CASSRTDSPLHF.

J is TRBJ2-4 and V is TRBV21-1; TRBD2 is taken as the D call from the table, unchecked against the DNA. TRBV21-1 is classified as a pseudogene. This CDR3 has 17 amino acids. The CDR3 coding sequence is TGTGCCAGCAGCCCATTCCCAGGCGGGAGTGACAAAAACATTCAGTACTTC. It encodes CASSPFPGGSDKNIQYF.

V and J are TRBV4-1 and TRBJ1-6, with 9 bases fitting TRBD1. The CDR3 is 17 amino acids. The junction had 11 bases not matched to a gene; V was cut back by 3 bases and J by 8 bases. The germline V gene encodes CDR1 MGHRA and CDR2 YSYEKL. Written as DNA, the CDR3 is TGCGCCAGCAGCCAGCAAGAAACCTGGGACAGGGATTCACCCCTCCACTTT. Protein sequence: CASSQQETWDRDSPLHF.

The chain carries TRBV27 and TRBJ2-1; tentative D call: TRBD2 (5 bases). In germline, CDR1 is MNHEY, CDR2 SMNVEV (reference sequence). CDR3 length: 15 residues. Between the trimmed V and J ends, which lost 10 bases and 6 bases, there was a span of 22 bases. CDR3 DNA: TGTGCCACCACCCGAGCGCAGCGGACCATCAATGAGCAGTTCTTC. Translation: CATTRAQRTINEQFF.

The rearrangement uses TRBV28 and TRBJ1-5, with D hard to call. The CDR3 runs 14 residues. V lost 4 bases, J lost 0 bases, and 7 bases lay in between. Germline CDR1 MDHEN, CDR2 SYDVKM. DNA for the CDR3: TGTGCCAGCAGTTCAACAGCTAGCAATCAGCCCCAGCATTTT. It specifies CASSSTASNQPQHF.

This chain connects TRBV7-2 to TRBJ2-1; no clear D gene. Trimming took 6 bases from V and 0 from J, leaving 9 bases between them. There are 14 residues in the CDR3. The germline CDR1 and CDR2 sequences are SGHTA and FQGNSA. The CDR3 nucleotides read TGTGCCAGCAGGGGCCCGAGCTCCTACAATGAGCAGTTCTTC. Amino acid sequence: CASRGPSSYNEQFF.